This T cell receptor beta chain was profiled in a study of shared clonotypes between healthy human individuals. This CDR3 comprises 15 residues. Germline V gives CDR1 MDHEN, CDR2 SYDVKM. The V end was cut by 2 bases, the J end by 5 bases, with 15 bases between. The method was immunoSEQ multiplex PCR; TCRdb's version includes in-frame clones alone and lacks a portion of them. Altogether roughly 1,600,000 clones are present, less than 99% being singletons, with the ten largest covering 0.36%. The receptor was isolated from a man aged 30-40 years in good health. Input material: naive CD4+ T cells sorted from blood. Subset given: CD45RA+ positively selected. V is TRBV28 and J is TRBJ2-5; no firm D call. This CDR3 reads CASSLGGRVVETQYF. CDR3 DNA: TGTGCCAGCAGTTTAGGCGGTCGGGTGGTCGAGACCCAGTACTTC. The full variable domain, in which reference TRBV28 and TRBJ2-5 provide the parts outside the CDR3, is DVKVTQSSRYLVKRTGEKVFLECVQDMDHENMFWYRQDPGLGLRLIYFSYDVKMKEKGDIPEGYSVSREKKERFSLILESASTNQTSMYLCASSLGGRVVETQYFGPGTRLLVL.